The 10 T cell receptor beta chains reported below all come from one sample, sequenced in a study of T cell responses to AZD1222 COVID-19 vaccine. Produced via immunoSEQ multiplex PCR; TCRdb's table is partial and in-frame only. Of about 140,000 clones in the sample, more than 85% were seen once. The sample here was peripheral blood, taken after recovery from COVID-19. These receptors came from an adult who had recovered from COVID-19.

V gene TRBV30 combines with J gene TRBJ2-2; 7 positions agree with TRBD2. Unmatched junction bases numbered 6, after V lost 0 bases and J lost 2 bases. The CDR3 length is 16 residues. Germline lookup yields CDR1 GTSNPN and CDR2 SVGIG (reference sequence). The CDR3 region has the DNA TGTGCCTGGAGTGTACGAGCGGGGACTAACACCGGGGAGCTGTTTTTT. It encodes CAWSVRAGTNTGELFF.

The chain joins TRBV28 to TRBJ2-7, with D possibly matching TRBD2 (7 bases). Trimming took 7 bases from V and 7 from J, leaving 23 bases between them. The CDR3 runs to 15 residues. Germline lookup yields CDR1 MDHEN and CDR2 SYDVKM. The CDR3 is CASIPPGQSGREQYF. The CDR3 nucleotides read TGTGCCAGCATCCCCCCCGGACAGTCCGGGAGGGAGCAGTACTTC. The full variable domain, with the rest looked up from reference TRBV28 and TRBJ2-7, is DVKVTQSSRYLVKRTGEKVFLECVQDMDHENMFWYRQDPGLGLRLIYFSYDVKMKEKGDIPEGYSVSREKKERFSLILESASTNQTSMYLCASIPPGQSGREQYFGPGTRLTVT.

The chain has TRBV28 and TRBJ1-5; D unresolved. Germline V gives CDR1 MDHEN, CDR2 SYDVKM. The CDR3 covers 14 residues. V was pared by 3 bases and J by 5 bases, with 11 bases between. DNA for the CDR3: TGTGCCAGCAGTTTTCAAGGGATATATCAGCCCCAGCATTTT. Translation: CASSFQGIYQPQHF.

CDR3 DNA sequence: TGTGCCAGCAGTCCGTTGGCTGGGGCCAACGTCCTGACTTTC. Amino acid sequence: CASSPLAGANVLTF. The chain recombines TRBV27 with TRBJ2-6; D is ambiguous. CDR3 length: 14 residues. The V end lost 5 bases, the J end lost 2 bases, and 7 bases lay between the germline ends. CDR1 is MNHEY and CDR2 is SMNVEV in the germline V gene (reference sequence).

This clone was picked up a small number of times. CDR3 sequence: CASSSFRNYEQYF. In DNA, the CDR3 is TGTGCCAGCAGCTCTTTCAGGAACTACGAGCAGTACTTC. V is TRBV7-9 and J is TRBJ2-7; D ambiguous. The CDR3 has 13 residues. CDR1 and CDR2 (germline): SEHNR, FQNEAQ (reference sequence). V lost 4 bases and J lost 3, with 10 bases in between.

This clone was recorded only once. The chain couples TRBV2 to TRBJ1-1; no definite D call. This CDR3 contains 13 residues. V lost 8 bases and J lost 4, with 14 bases in between. From germline, CDR1 is SNHLY and CDR2 FYNNEI. DNA of the CDR3: TGTGCCAGCGGGGTCGGCGCGGGCACTGAAGCTTTCTTT. This sequence encodes CASGVGAGTEAFF. The entire variable domain, with the rest obtained from reference TRBV2 and TRBJ1-1, is as follows: EPEVTQTPSHQVTQMGQEVILRCVPISNHLYFYWYRQILGQKVEFLVSFYNNEISEKSEIFDDQFSVERPDGSNFTLKIRSTKLEDSAMYFCASGVGAGTEAFFGQGTRLTVV.

V and J are TRBV19 and TRBJ1-6, with D perhaps TRBD1 (5 bases). V lost 9 bases and J lost 5, with 14 bases in between. The germline gives CDR1 LNHDA, CDR2 SQIVND (reference sequence). The CDR3 sequence is 14 residues long. In nucleotides, the CDR3 is TGTGCCAGCTCCGGACACCGGGATAATTCACCCCTCCACTTT. It encodes CASSGHRDNSPLHF.

The chain employs TRBV5-1 and TRBJ2-5, with 11 nucleotides matching TRBD1. CDR1 is SGHRS and CDR2 is YFSETQ in the germline V gene. The CDR3 totals 15 residues. Losses at the gene ends were 4 bases for V and 5 bases for J; bases not matched to a gene: 7. The chain's CDR3 is CASSPGTGGRETQYF. CDR3 DNA: TGCGCCAGCAGCCCCGGGACAGGGGGGAGGGAGACCCAGTACTTC.

The chain is built from TRBV7-8 and TRBJ2-2, with D perhaps matching TRBD2 (6 bases). Germline loops: CDR1 SGHVS, CDR2 FQNEAQ. V lost 5 bases to trimming and J lost 3 bases, with 10 bases between them. This CDR3 spans 14 amino acids. CDR3 DNA sequence: TGTGCCAGCAGCCCCGGAGGGGACACCGGGGAGCTGTTTTTT. Encoded protein: CASSPGGDTGELFF.

The gene calls are TRBV28 and TRBJ1-4; TRBD1 is a possible D gene (6 bases). Germline CDR1 reads MDHEN; CDR2 reads SYDVKM. The CDR3 loop spans 16 amino acids. V lost 4 bases and J lost 4, with 16 bases in between. CDR3 nucleotide sequence: TGTGCCAGCAGTTCCAAGGGAGGGGGTTATAATGAAAAACTGTTTTTT. Translated, it gives CASSSKGGGYNEKLFF.